The 18 T cell receptor beta chains reported below all come from one sample, sequenced in a study of blood T cell repertoires in COVID-19. Assay used: immunoSEQ multiplex PCR; TCRdb lists only in-frame clones, some missing. Here the sample spans about 140,000 clones, nearly 80% being singletons. Material for sequencing was PBMCs or T cells enriched from blood (not recorded which). The receptors come from a woman aged 45-59 years who had recovered from COVID-19.

This sequence joins TRBV12-5 and TRBJ2-3; tentatively, D is TRBD1 (6 bases). The length of the CDR3 is 17 residues. Germline CDR1 and CDR2: LGHNT and FRNRAP. The ends were cut back, 1 base at V and 2 bases at J, with 16 bases in the middle. CDR3 sequence (DNA): TGTGCTAGTGGTTTGGCAAGGACAGACTTAAACACAGATACGCAGTATTTT. This translates into CASGLARTDLNTDTQYF.

J is TRBJ2-1 and V is TRBV9; 11 bases match TRBD2. The J segment lost 6 bases and the V segment lost 0 bases, leaving 2 bases of the junction unmatched. The V gene's germline CDR1 is SGDLS and CDR2 YYNGEE. This CDR3 region has 15 residues. This CDR3 reads CASSVAGTSGNEQFF. The DNA for the CDR3 is TGTGCCAGCAGCGTAGCTGGGACTAGCGGCAATGAGCAGTTCTTC.

This clone was picked up a small number of times. The V gene is TRBV6-5, the J gene TRBJ2-7; D perhaps matches TRBD1 (6 bases). Trimming cost V 9 bases and J 3 bases, with 9 bases left between them. Germline CDR1 and CDR2: MNHEY and SVGAGI. There are 11 residues in the CDR3. CDR3 amino acids: CARGTIYEQYF. In DNA form, the CDR3 reads TGTGCCAGGGGGACAATCTACGAGCAGTACTTC.

The CDR3 is CASTRRAGTNEKLFF. The CDR3 bases are TGTGCCAGCACCAGGAGAGCAGGGACTAATGAAAAACTGTTTTTT. The V gene is TRBV27, the J gene TRBJ1-4; D possibly corresponds to TRBD1 (5 bases). V gave up 7 bases and J gave up 2 bases, with 14 bases separating them. The CDR3 runs to 15 residues. CDR1 is MNHEY and CDR2 is SMNVEV in the germline V gene (reference sequence).

The V call is TRBV12-2, the J call TRBJ1-3; the listed D gene, TRBD1, was not tested against the DNA. TRBV12-2 is an annotated pseudogene. This CDR3 region has 17 residues. The CDR3 is CASRPHRGEHSGNTIYF. CDR3 nucleotides: TGTGCAAGTCGCCCACACAGGGGCGAACACTCTGGAAACACCATATATTTT.

This clone came up a few times. The J gene is TRBJ1-1, the V gene TRBV9; D not resolved. Germline values: CDR1 SGDLS, CDR2 YYNGEE. V lost 0 bases to trimming and J lost 1 base, with 7 bases between them. The CDR3 loop spans 14 amino acids. The CDR3 DNA is TGTGCCAGCAGCGTAGGGGCCGGGAACACTGAAGCTTTCTTT. Translating it yields CASSVGAGNTEAFF.

This chain uses TRBV7-3 with TRBJ2-5; 14 nucleotides align to TRBD2. This CDR3 contains 17 residues. V lost 2 bases, J lost 2 bases, and 4 bases stayed unmatched. CDR1 SGHTA and CDR2 FQGTGA come from the germline V gene. CDR3 region: CASSLGTSGRWQETQYF. CDR3 in DNA: TGTGCCAGCAGCTTAGGGACTAGCGGGAGATGGCAAGAGACCCAGTACTTC. Full variable domain (missing parts from reference TRBV7-3 and TRBJ2-5): GAGVSQTPSNKVTEKGKYVELRCDPISGHTALYWYRQSLGQGPEFLIYFQGTGAADDSGLPNDRFFAVRPEGSVSTLKIQRTERGDSAVYLCASSLGTSGRWQETQYFGPGTRLLVL.

This chain connects TRBV5-4 to TRBJ1-6; 7 positions match TRBD1. Germline CDR1 reads SGHNT; CDR2 reads YYREEE (reference sequence). The CDR3 has 13 amino acids. V gave up 2 bases and J gave up 11 bases; unmatched junction bases: 4. As DNA, the CDR3 is TGTGCCAGCAGCTTACAGGGGACTCCACCCCTCCACTTT. This codes for CASSLQGTPPLHF. The whole variable domain, filled in from reference TRBV5-4 and TRBJ1-6, reads ETGVTQSPTHLIKTRGQQVTLRCSSQSGHNTVSWYQQALGQGPQFIFQYYREEENGRGNFPPRFSGLQFPNYSSELNVNALELDDSALYLCASSLQGTPPLHFGNGTRLTVT.

This clone is a singleton in its sample. The gene calls are TRBV27 and TRBJ2-7; D not certain. The CDR3 runs 14 residues. Trimming cost V 8 bases and J 0 bases, with 14 bases left between them. The V gene's germline CDR1 is MNHEY and CDR2 SMNVEV (reference sequence). The CDR3 nucleotides are TGTGCCAGCTCTCCGTCTCGGGTCTCCTACGAGCAGTACTTC. Translation gives CASSPSRVSYEQYF.

The chain combines TRBV28 with TRBJ2-7; 7 positions match TRBD1. Germline CDR1 is MDHEN and CDR2 is SYDVKM. This CDR3 has 16 amino acids. The trim removed 2 bases at V and 3 bases at J, leaving 10 bases unmatched. The CDR3 sequence is CASSLVPGRGNYEQYF. CDR3 nucleotides: TGTGCCAGCAGTTTAGTTCCGGGCAGGGGGAACTACGAGCAGTACTTC.

J is TRBJ2-1 and V is TRBV19; TRBD2 matches 11 bases. Germline V gene sequence: CDR1 LNHDA, CDR2 SQIVND (reference sequence). The CDR3 has 13 residues. The junction had 3 bases not matched to a gene; V was cut back by 6 bases and J by 8 bases. The CDR3 region is CASRLAGGDEQFF. CDR3 nucleotides: TGTGCCAGTAGGTTAGCGGGAGGGGATGAGCAGTTCTTC.

The rearrangement uses TRBV9 and TRBJ1-3, with D possibly being TRBD1 (6 bases). Germline loops: CDR1 SGDLS, CDR2 YYNGEE. The CDR3 sequence is 15 residues long. The ends were cut back, 6 bases at V and 0 bases at J, with 13 bases in the middle. In DNA, the CDR3 is TGTGCCAGCACCCCCGGACAGCACTCTGGAAACACCATATATTTT. Its translation: CASTPGQHSGNTIYF.

CDR3 sequence: CASTGRNEQFF. The CDR3 coding sequence is TGTGCCAGCACCGGGAGAAATGAGCAGTTCTTC. The V and J genes are TRBV6-5 and TRBJ2-1; TRBD2 might be the D (6 bases). Germline lookup yields CDR1 MNHEY and CDR2 SVGAGI. This CDR3 has 11 residues. The ends were cut back, 7 bases at V and 7 bases at J, with 8 bases in the middle.

J is TRBJ2-3 and V is TRBV5-8; TRBD2 matches 9 bases. J gave up 9 bases and V 0 bases, and 14 bases lay outside the gene matches. The CDR3 has 17 residues. Germline V gene lookup returns CDR1 SGHTS and CDR2 YDEGEE. The DNA of the CDR3 is TGTGCCAGCAGCTTGGGCTCAGCGGGGGGACTATCGGGGACGCAGTATTTT. Its protein is CASSLGSAGGLSGTQYF.

The gene calls are TRBV5-1 and TRBJ2-7; 16 bases match TRBD2. From germline, CDR1 is SGHRS and CDR2 YFSETQ. This CDR3 is built from 17 residues. V shed 3 bases, J shed 2 bases, and the junction held 5 bases outside the gene matches. In nucleotides, the CDR3 is TGCGCCAGCAGCTCACCGGGACTAGCGGGAGGGACCTACGAGCAGTACTTC. The encoded protein is CASSSPGLAGGTYEQYF.

V gene TRBV7-2 combines with J gene TRBJ1-6; 10 bases map to TRBD1. The CDR3 extends over 15 amino acids. J lost 10 bases, V lost 1 base, and 4 bases had no gene match. The V gene's germline CDR1 is SGHTA and CDR2 FQGNSA. DNA for the CDR3: TGTGCCAGCAGCTTAGGGGGGACAGGGGAGTCACCCCTCCACTTT. Its translation: CASSLGGTGESPLHF.

This clone came up once. The J gene is TRBJ1-2, the V gene TRBV13, with TRBD1 matching over 8 bases. Germline lookup yields CDR1 PRHDT and CDR2 FYEKMQ (reference sequence). V was pared by 4 bases and J by 7 bases, with 5 bases of the junction left unmatched. This CDR3 is built from 13 residues. The CDR3 sequence is CASSSAGQGGYTF. The CDR3 nucleotides are TGTGCCAGCAGCTCGGCTGGACAGGGTGGCTACACCTTC.

This chain connects TRBV11-3 to TRBJ2-1; the D gene is possibly TRBD1 (6 bases). V lost 5 bases to trimming and J lost 4 bases, with 9 bases between them. From germline, CDR1 is SGHNT and CDR2 YENEEA. The CDR3 totals 13 residues. CDR3 DNA: TGTGCCAGCAGCCCTGGACAGTACAATGAGCAGTTCTTC. It encodes CASSPGQYNEQFF.